These 27 T cell receptor beta chains were all obtained from the same sample, sequenced in a study of T cells in localized non-small cell lung cancer. This table comes from immunoSEQ multiplex PCR, and its TCRdb copy is limited to in-frame clones, with some not included. The data show roughly 3,200 clones, roughly 49% seen once. The material sequenced was lymph node tissue, taken before any cancer treatment. The receptor source for this set is a woman between 18 and 55 years old with stage I lung adenocarcinoma.

J is TRBJ1-3 and V is TRBV30, with D possibly TRBD1 on 6 matching bases. Trimming removed 3 bases from V and 0 bases from J, with 9 bases in between. The CDR3 length is 14 residues. Germline CDR1 reads GTSNPN; CDR2 reads SVGIG (reference sequence). Here the CDR3 reads CAWRQGYSGNTIYF. The CDR3 DNA follows: TGTGCCTGGAGACAGGGATACTCTGGAAACACCATATATTTT.

The chain has TRBV9 and TRBJ2-3, with D unresolved. The CDR3 covers 14 residues. The germline V gene has CDR1 SGDLS and CDR2 YYNGEE. Trimming took 0 bases from V and 3 from J, leaving 8 bases between them. The CDR3 loop is CASSVDTYTDTQYF. The DNA of the CDR3 is TGTGCCAGCAGCGTAGACACTTATACAGATACGCAGTATTTT.

This chain joins TRBV6-8 and TRBJ1-2; TRBD1 aligns across 10 bases. CDR1 is MNHGY and CDR2 is SAAAGT in the germline V gene. The CDR3 is 16 amino acids. Losses at the gene ends were 6 bases for V and 0 bases for J; bases not matched to a gene: 7. CDR3 DNA: TGTGCCAGCAGCGGGACAGGGGATTCCACTAACTATGGCTACACCTTC. The encoded protein is CASSGTGDSTNYGYTF.

This chain joins TRBV7-7 and TRBJ2-1; 7 positions match TRBD1. With 7 bases clipped from V and 2 bases from J, the junction kept 8 bases outside the gene matches. Looked up from germline, CDR1 is SSHAT and CDR2 is FNYEAQ (reference sequence). The CDR3 has 15 residues. Here the CDR3 reads CASTPIQGTYNEQFF. In DNA form, the CDR3 reads TGTGCCAGCACCCCCATACAGGGGACCTACAATGAGCAGTTCTTC.

The V call is TRBV11-3, the J call TRBJ2-1, with D hard to call. There are 15 residues in the CDR3. V was clipped by 0 bases and J by 7 bases, with 13 bases between them. Germline V gives CDR1 SGHNT, CDR2 YENEEA. CDR3 region: CASSLELSDWNEQFF. Here the CDR3 DNA reads TGTGCCAGCAGCTTAGAACTTAGTGACTGGAATGAGCAGTTCTTC.

V is TRBV10-2 and J is TRBJ1-1; D gene ambiguous. This CDR3 spans 12 amino acids. The germline V gene has CDR1 WSHSY and CDR2 SAAADI. V dropped 6 bases and J dropped 1 base, with 6 bases sitting between them. CDR3 protein: CASSPGNTEAFF. The CDR3 nucleotides read TGCGCCAGCAGCCCAGGGAACACTGAAGCTTTCTTT.

The V and J genes are TRBV9 and TRBJ2-1, with D possibly being TRBD2 (5 bases). The germline CDR1 and CDR2 sequences are SGDLS and YYNGEE. The CDR3 spans 13 residues. Trimming shortened V by 3 bases and J by 3 bases, and 7 bases separated the two germline ends. The CDR3 loop reads CASSAGLYNEQFF. CDR3 nucleotide sequence: TGTGCCAGCAGCGCCGGACTCTACAATGAGCAGTTCTTC.

The chain uses TRBV6-8 and TRBJ2-7; 12 bases line up with TRBD1. In germline, CDR1 is MNHGY, CDR2 SAAAGT. V shed 8 bases and J 3 bases; nucleotides not matched to a gene: 5. CDR3 length: 14 amino acids. Here the CDR3 DNA reads TGTGCCAGCCCCGGGACAGGGGGCATCTACGAGCAGTACTTC. It yields the protein CASPGTGGIYEQYF.

The chain combines TRBV30 with TRBJ1-2; no clear D. The CDR3 totals 16 residues. The ends were cut back, 2 bases at V and 0 bases at J, with 16 bases in the middle. CDR1 is GTSNPN and CDR2 is SVGIG in the germline V gene (reference sequence). CDR3 loop: CAWSLYLGPTNYGYTF. Written as DNA, the CDR3 is TGTGCCTGGAGTTTGTACCTGGGCCCTACTAACTATGGCTACACCTTC. Variable domain in full (rest from reference TRBV30 and TRBJ1-2): SQTIHQWPATLVQPVGSPLSLECTVEGTSNPNLYWYRQAAGRGLQLLFYSVGIGQISSEVPQNLSASRPQDRQFILSSKKLLLSDSGFYLCAWSLYLGPTNYGYTFGSGTRLTVV.

The genes are TRBV18 and TRBJ1-4; tentatively, D is TRBD1 (5 bases). V dropped 3 bases and J dropped 7 bases, with 15 bases sitting between them. The V gene's germline CDR1 is KGHSH and CDR2 LQKENI. The CDR3 covers 15 residues. CDR3 coding DNA: TGTGCCAGCTCACCTCAGGGCCAGCTGAGTGAAAAACTGTTTTTT. It translates to CASSPQGQLSEKLFF.

This clone was seen only a few times. The gene calls are TRBV6-8 and TRBJ1-1; D is undetermined. This CDR3 is 12 amino acids long. V shed 8 bases and J shed 2 bases, with 9 bases lying between them. CDR1 is MNHGY, CDR2 SAAAGT, per germline. The CDR3, as DNA: TGTGCCAGCGCCAGGCCAAACACTGAAGCTTTCTTT. Protein product: CASARPNTEAFF.

This clone showed up just a few times. The V gene is TRBV6-8, the J gene TRBJ2-5; 8 positions agree with TRBD2. V shed 2 bases and J 0 bases; nucleotides not matched to a gene: 2. The CDR3 runs 15 residues. The germline V gene has CDR1 MNHGY and CDR2 SAAAGT. The CDR3 reads CASSYGSGNQETQYF. Written as DNA, the CDR3 is TGTGCCAGCAGTTACGGTAGCGGGAACCAAGAGACCCAGTACTTC.

The sample holds one count of this clone. V gene TRBV18 combines with J gene TRBJ2-1; D ambiguous. Germline CDR1 and CDR2: KGHSH and LQKENI. The length of the CDR3 is 15 residues. V lost 5 bases to trimming and J lost 4 bases, with 15 bases between them. The CDR3 DNA is TGTGCCAGCTCATCCCCGGGCAGGTCGTACAATGAGCAGTTCTTC. Translation: CASSSPGRSYNEQFF.

The chain combines TRBV15 with TRBJ2-1, with 8 bases lining up with TRBD1. The CDR3 is made up of 15 amino acids. J was trimmed by 9 bases and V by 0 bases; bases with no gene match: 7. CDR1 is LNHNV and CDR2 is YYDKDF in the germline V gene (reference sequence). CDR3 protein: CATSRDRGQALEQFF. In nucleotides, the CDR3 is TGTGCCACCAGCAGAGATCGGGGACAGGCTCTTGAGCAGTTCTTC. Full variable domain (remainder filled in from reference TRBV15 and TRBJ2-1): DAMVIQNPRYQVTQFGKPVTLSCSQTLNHNVMYWYQQKSSQAPKLLFHYYDKDFNNEADTPDNFQSRRPNTSFCFLDIRSPGLGDTAMYLCATSRDRGQALEQFFGPGTRLTVL.

The gene calls are TRBV6-8 and TRBJ1-1, with D uncertain. Germline-derived CDR1 and CDR2 are MNHGY and SAAAGT. The CDR3 runs to 14 residues. The V and J ends lost 1 base and 3 bases respectively, with 9 bases between them. The CDR3 spells CASSYFARDTEAFF. In DNA, the CDR3 is TGTGCCAGCAGTTACTTTGCCCGTGACACTGAAGCTTTCTTT.

The chain joins TRBV6-8 to TRBJ2-3; weak D call: TRBD2 (6 bases). The CDR3 length is 15 residues. The V and J ends lost 0 bases and 2 bases respectively, with 9 bases between them. From germline, CDR1 is MNHGY and CDR2 SAAAGT. This CDR3 reads CASSYSWRVTDTQYF. DNA for the CDR3: TGTGCCAGCAGTTACTCTTGGAGGGTCACAGATACGCAGTATTTT.

The J gene is TRBJ1-4, the V gene TRBV14; 7 bases are shared with TRBD1. The junction had 8 bases not matched to a gene; V was cut back by 6 bases and J by 7 bases. Germline lookup yields CDR1 SGHDN and CDR2 FVKESK. This CDR3 comprises 14 residues. CDR3 sequence (DNA): TGTGCCAGCAGTCGACAGGGCGTGGGTGAAAAACTGTTTTTT. As protein: CASSRQGVGEKLFF.

J is TRBJ2-7 and V is TRBV10-2; possibly TRBD2 for D (5 bases). CDR3 length equals 14 residues. The germline CDR1 and CDR2 sequences are WSHSY and SAAADI. Between the trimmed V and J ends, which lost 3 bases and 3 bases, there was a span of 12 bases. The CDR3 coding sequence is TGCGCCAGCAGTGAAGGGCGGGCCTACTACGAGCAGTACTTC. Its protein product is CASSEGRAYYEQYF.

This clone was recorded a few times. This sequence joins TRBV9 and TRBJ2-3, with 9 bases matching TRBD1. The J segment lost 2 bases and the V segment lost 0 bases, leaving 1 base of the junction unmatched. Germline lookup yields CDR1 SGDLS and CDR2 YYNGEE. This CDR3 contains 15 residues. The CDR3 bases are TGTGCCAGCAGCGTAGGGACAGGGGTCACAGATACGCAGTATTTT. Protein product: CASSVGTGVTDTQYF.

This clone has a handful of counts. J is TRBJ2-1 and V is TRBV7-5; the table gives TRBD2 as D, unverified against the DNA. TRBV7-5 is annotated as a pseudogene. This CDR3 has 15 residues. CDR3 protein: CASSFNRVGGNEQFF. For the CDR3, the DNA is TGTGCCAGCAGCTTTAATCGGGTGGGGGGCAATGAGCAGTTCTTC.

The rearrangement uses TRBV6-8 and TRBJ2-1, with TRBD1 identical over 11 bases. The CDR3 loop spans 15 amino acids. With V trimmed by 2 bases and J by 6 bases, 3 bases remained unmatched. Germline loops: CDR1 MNHGY, CDR2 SAAAGT. The CDR3 DNA reads TGTGCCAGCAGTTACCCCGGGACAGGGGGCAATGAGCAGTTCTTC. Translated: CASSYPGTGGNEQFF.

This chain uses TRBV30 with TRBJ2-1, with D possibly being TRBD1 or TRBD2 (5 bases each). Germline V gene lookup returns CDR1 GTSNPN and CDR2 SVGIG (reference sequence). The CDR3 has 13 residues. This chain's CDR3 is CAVGREYRSEQFF. Here the CDR3 DNA reads TGTGCAGTGGGCAGGGAGTACCGTAGTGAGCAGTTCTTC.

The chain has TRBV10-2 and TRBJ2-1; 13 bases are a match to TRBD2. Germline V CDR1 and CDR2: WSHSY, SAAADI. This CDR3 contains 15 residues. J was trimmed by 9 bases and V by 6 bases; bases with no gene match: 8. In DNA form, the CDR3 reads TGCGCCAGCAGCGGACTAGCGGGAGTGTTTGGTGAGCAGTTCTTC. It yields the protein CASSGLAGVFGEQFF.

This clone was detected only a few times. The DNA of the CDR3 is TGTGCCAGCAGTTACGGACAGGGGATGAACACTGAAGCTTTCTTT. Encoded protein: CASSYGQGMNTEAFF. The chain combines TRBV6-8 with TRBJ1-1; 9 bases are a match to TRBD1. V lost 2 bases to trimming and J lost 0 bases; unmatched junction nucleotides: 1. The CDR3 has 15 residues. Germline CDR1 MNHGY, CDR2 SAAAGT.

The chain couples TRBV14 to TRBJ2-1, with TRBD2 matching 12 bases. The V gene's germline CDR1 is SGHDN and CDR2 FVKESK. V trimming: 2 bases; J trimming: 3 bases; junction bases outside the gene matches: 2. The CDR3 runs to 16 residues. The CDR3 is CASSQRTSGVYNEQFF. The CDR3 DNA follows: TGTGCCAGCAGCCAAAGGACTAGCGGGGTCTACAATGAGCAGTTCTTC.

This clone was seen only a few times. The chain links TRBV30 to TRBJ2-2; D is uncertain. The CDR3 spans 13 residues. V lost 4 bases and J 1 base, leaving 7 bases between the germline ends. Germline V gene sequence: CDR1 GTSNPN, CDR2 SVGIG (reference sequence). The DNA for the CDR3 is TGTGCCTGGACCCCTGGGAACACCGGGGAGCTGTTTTTT. This gives the protein CAWTPGNTGELFF. Supplemented by reference TRBV30 and TRBJ2-2, the full variable domain reads SQTIHQWPATLVQPVGSPLSLECTVEGTSNPNLYWYRQAAGRGLQLLFYSVGIGQISSEVPQNLSASRPQDRQFILSSKKLLLSDSGFYLCAWTPGNTGELFFGEGSRLTVL.

This clone was detected only a few times. The chain uses TRBV9 and TRBJ2-7; 7 bases match TRBD2. The CDR3 contains 14 residues. Germline V gives CDR1 SGDLS, CDR2 YYNGEE. J gave up 4 bases and V 3 bases, and 7 bases lay outside the gene matches. The CDR3 DNA reads TGTGCCAGCAGCGCCAGCGGGGTGGGGTACGAGCAGTACTTC. Its protein product is CASSASGVGYEQYF.